This TCR beta chain comes out of a study of graft-versus-host responses after intestinal transplantation. In the case of this clone: Its antigen is as yet unknown.

Some clones are missing from TCRdb's copy, which holds only in-frame ones; the method was immunoSEQ multiplex PCR. The sample has tens of thousands of clones; approximately 94% are singletons. The CDR3 runs 14 residues. Germline-derived CDR1 and CDR2 are LNHDA and SQIVND (reference sequence). The rearrangement uses TRBV19 and TRBJ2-5; no clear D gene. The J call may not be correct, given that the DNA end is closer to TRBJ2-7. The material sequenced was unstimulated CD4+ T cells sorted from spleen or lymph node cells, taken before transplant. This clonotype originated in a human donor who was the organ donor for an intestinal transplant. Here the CDR3 DNA reads TGTGCCAGTAGTTCACGCCCGGGCCCCTACGAGCAGTACTTC. This codes for CASSSRPGPYEQYF.